Below, 24 T cell receptor beta chains from the same sample are listed, as sequenced in a study of cytomegalovirus exposure and HLA in healthy donors. Use of 60 Vbeta and 13 Jbeta primers characterized the PCR. Assay: immunoSEQ multiplex PCR; the TCRdb copy retains only in-frame clones and omits some. This sample has under 150,000 clones; approximately 84% occur once, and the top ten carry around 2%. Specimen: PBMCs. These TCRs come from a woman in her thirties or forties in good health and CMV-seronegative.

The chain couples TRBV28 to TRBJ1-2, with unresolved D. The CDR3 spans 12 residues. Germline values: CDR1 MDHEN, CDR2 SYDVKM. V lost 4 bases and J lost 4, with 7 bases in between. CDR3 in amino acids: CASSWAGYGYTF. In DNA, the CDR3 is TGTGCCAGCAGTTGGGCCGGCTATGGCTACACCTTC.

This chain links TRBV27 with TRBJ2-5, with TRBD2 matching over 12 bases. The length of the CDR3 is 17 residues. V lost 3 bases, J lost 5 bases, and 10 bases stayed unmatched. The germline CDR1 and CDR2 sequences are MNHEY and SMNVEV (reference sequence). CDR3 DNA: TGTGCCAGCAGTTTTTTGGCTAGCGGGGGGGCCTATGAGACCCAGTACTTC. Translated: CASSFLASGGAYETQYF.

The chain is built from TRBV5-6 and TRBJ2-3; perhaps TRBD2 as D (7 bases). Looked up from germline, CDR1 is SGHDT and CDR2 is YYEEEE. With 0 bases removed from V and 5 bases from J, the gap between germline ends came to 19 bases. This CDR3 is 17 amino acids long. CDR3 amino acids: CASSLGPGGPGGDTQYF. As DNA, the CDR3 is TGTGCCAGCAGCTTGGGTCCTGGGGGGCCGGGGGGAGATACGCAGTATTTT.

The V and J genes are TRBV5-1 and TRBJ1-1, with 7 nucleotides matching TRBD1. CDR1 and CDR2 (germline): SGHRS, YFSETQ. V shed 2 bases, J shed 1 base, and the junction held 2 bases outside the gene matches. The CDR3 is made up of 14 amino acids. Here the CDR3 DNA reads TGCGCCAGCAGCTTTCAGGGGGAGAACACTGAAGCTTTCTTT. It translates to CASSFQGENTEAFF.

The J gene is TRBJ2-7, the V gene TRBV9; D may be TRBD2 (6 bases). Trimming left V 3 bases short and J 6 bases short, with 22 bases between. This CDR3 has 16 amino acids. The V gene's germline CDR1 is SGDLS and CDR2 YYNGEE. The DNA of the CDR3 is TGTGCCAGCAGCGATTGGGACTTGACTAATCCCCTCGAGCAGTACTTC. This gives the protein CASSDWDLTNPLEQYF.

The chain links TRBV5-1 to TRBJ2-3; 11 bases fit TRBD2. This CDR3 region has 15 residues. V lost 3 bases, J lost 2 bases, and 2 bases stayed unmatched. Germline V gene data show CDR1 as SGHRS and CDR2 as YFSETQ. The CDR3 loop reads CASSSSGRSTDTQYF. CDR3 nucleotide sequence: TGCGCCAGCAGCTCTAGCGGGAGGTCCACAGATACGCAGTATTTT.

This clone appeared a few times. The chain combines TRBV9 with TRBJ2-2; the D is unclear. CDR3 size: 16 residues. Trimming removed 0 bases at V and 1 base at J, with 10 bases between. Germline V CDR1 and CDR2: SGDLS, YYNGEE. DNA of the CDR3: TGTGCCAGCAGCGTAGGAGACATGCTGAACACCGGGGAGCTGTTTTTT. Its translation: CASSVGDMLNTGELFF.

The rearrangement links TRBV2 to TRBJ1-3; D not resolved. The germline V gene encodes CDR1 SNHLY and CDR2 FYNNEI. The CDR3 sequence is 15 residues long. V was pared by 6 bases and J by 15 bases, with 27 bases between. DNA of the CDR3: TGTGCCAGCAGCTCCGATTGGGAGGCTTCTTATGTCCGATATTTT. Translated: CASSSDWEASYVRYF. The full variable domain, in which reference TRBV2 and TRBJ1-3 provide the parts outside the CDR3, is EPEVTQTPSHQVTQMGQEVILRCVPISNHLYFYWYRQILGQKVEFLVSFYNNEISEKSEIFDDQFSVERPDGSNFTLKIRSTKLEDSAMYFCASSSDWEASYVRYFGEGSWLTVV.

The V and J genes are TRBV7-2 and TRBJ1-2, with 7 bases that match TRBD1. The junction had 0 bases not matched to a gene; V was cut back by 4 bases and J by 7 bases. Germline loops: CDR1 SGHTA, CDR2 FQGNSA. This CDR3 has 11 residues. The CDR3 region is CASSWTGGYTF. Written as DNA, the CDR3 is TGTGCCAGCAGCTGGACAGGTGGCTACACCTTC.

V gene TRBV16 combines with J gene TRBJ1-4, with 10 bases that match TRBD1. The trim removed 2 bases at V and 6 bases at J, leaving 18 bases unmatched. The CDR3 has 20 residues. Germline lookup yields CDR1 KGHSY and CDR2 FQNENV. The CDR3: CASSQRLTGGAGFEDEKLFF. The DNA for the CDR3 is TGTGCCAGCAGCCAACGCCTGACAGGGGGCGCCGGTTTTGAGGATGAAAAACTGTTTTTT.

The gene calls are TRBV27 and TRBJ2-1; D possibly corresponds to TRBD1 (7 bases). This CDR3 is 14 amino acids long. With 8 bases removed from V and 5 bases from J, the gap between germline ends came to 16 bases. Germline V gene sequence: CDR1 MNHEY, CDR2 SMNVEV (reference sequence). The CDR3, as DNA: TGTGCCAGCGACAGGGCTGGCGGGGACAATGAGCAGTTCTTC. Encoded protein: CASDRAGGDNEQFF.

V is TRBV5-4 and J is TRBJ2-5; TRBD2 aligns across 9 bases. The germline V gene has CDR1 SGHNT and CDR2 YYREEE (reference sequence). This CDR3 is built from 14 residues. Trimming removed 3 bases from V and 3 bases from J; junction bases left unmatched: 3. CDR3: CASSWGLAEETQYF. CDR3 in DNA: TGTGCCAGCAGCTGGGGACTAGCAGAAGAGACCCAGTACTTC.

V usage is TRBV19 and J usage is TRBJ2-1, with D possibly matching TRBD1 (6 bases). The CDR3 totals 16 residues. Trimming pared 3 bases from V and 12 bases from J, leaving 24 bases between. The germline V gene encodes CDR1 LNHDA and CDR2 SQIVND (reference sequence). CDR3 nucleotides: TGTGCCAGTAGTATGGCACAGGGCGGCCCAGGAGTGGGGCAGTTCTTC. Translating gives CASSMAQGGPGVGQFF.

This clone turned up a few times. V and J are TRBV5-1 and TRBJ1-2, with D uncertain. This CDR3 contains 14 residues. The V gene lost 2 bases and the J gene lost 5 bases, with 13 bases spanning the gap. The germline CDR1 and CDR2 sequences are SGHRS and YFSETQ. The CDR3 bases are TGCGCCAGCAGCTTTGATCAAGCCTCGTATGGCTACACCTTC. It is translated as CASSFDQASYGYTF.

This clone was counted a few times. The chain carries TRBV10-1 and TRBJ2-1; no reliable D call. Germline V gives CDR1 WNHNN, CDR2 SYGVQD (reference sequence). The CDR3 loop spans 13 amino acids. Trimming left V 0 bases short and J 9 bases short, with 9 bases between. CDR3 DNA: TGCGCCAGCAGTGAGTCGGAGTTTAGTGAGCAGTTCTTC. Translating it yields CASSESEFSEQFF.

J is TRBJ2-6 and V is TRBV2; the match to TRBD1 covers 7 bases. V lost 9 bases to trimming and J lost 0 bases; unmatched junction nucleotides: 8. Germline V gene lookup returns CDR1 SNHLY and CDR2 FYNNEI. The CDR3 loop spans 16 amino acids. Written as DNA, the CDR3 is TGTGCCAGTTTCAGGGGGTCGAGCTCTGGGGCCAACGTCCTGACTTTC. Translating gives CASFRGSSSGANVLTF. The whole variable domain, remainder taken from reference TRBV2 and TRBJ2-6, is EPEVTQTPSHQVTQMGQEVILRCVPISNHLYFYWYRQILGQKVEFLVSFYNNEISEKSEIFDDQFSVERPDGSNFTLKIRSTKLEDSAMYFCASFRGSSSGANVLTFGAGSRLTVL.

V is TRBV5-1 and J is TRBJ1-1, with 7 bases matching TRBD1. The CDR3 is 16 residues long. Trimming cost V 4 bases and J 0 bases; bases outside gene matches: 9. Per germline, CDR1 SGHRS and CDR2 YFSETQ. The CDR3 DNA is TGCGCCAGCAGCGAGGGACAGACCCTTCTGAACACTGAAGCTTTCTTT. It is translated as CASSEGQTLLNTEAFF.

The V call is TRBV18, the J call TRBJ1-1, with D tentatively TRBD1 (5 bases). The V gene lost 3 bases and the J gene lost 5 bases, with 16 bases spanning the gap. The CDR3 covers 15 residues. CDR1 and CDR2 (germline): KGHSH, LQKENI. The CDR3 DNA sequence: TGTGCCAGCTCACCTTTGTCGGGGGTTGGAACTGAAGCTTTCTTT. Its translation: CASSPLSGVGTEAFF.

The chain uses TRBV15 and TRBJ1-4; TRBD1 matches 9 bases. Per germline, CDR1 LNHNV and CDR2 YYDKDF (reference sequence). V dropped 3 bases and J dropped 5; count of bases not matched to a gene: 13. The CDR3 length is 18 residues. The CDR3 DNA reads TGTGCCACCAGCAGCCTACAGGGGGCTCCTCCCCGAAATGAAAAACTGTTTTTT. Translation gives CATSSLQGAPPRNEKLFF.

This chain joins TRBV7-3 and TRBJ2-2, with 7 nucleotides matching TRBD2. This CDR3 has 14 residues. V shed 10 bases and J 1 base; nucleotides not matched to a gene: 6. The germline gives CDR1 SGHTA, CDR2 FQGTGA. In DNA, the CDR3 is TGTGCCACTGGGGCTAGCGGGAACACCGGGGAGCTGTTTTTT. Protein sequence: CATGASGNTGELFF.

The rearrangement uses TRBV7-9 and TRBJ1-1, with a tentative D call TRBD1 (5 bases). This CDR3 is built from 15 residues. Germline V gene lookup returns CDR1 SEHNR and CDR2 FQNEAQ (reference sequence). V was trimmed by 5 bases and J by 1 base, leaving 14 bases between them. DNA for the CDR3: TGTGCCAGCAGCCCCCGAGCCGGGGGGAACACTGAAGCTTTCTTT. This codes for CASSPRAGGNTEAFF.

The J gene is TRBJ2-2, the V gene TRBV11-2; 8 bases match TRBD1. The length of the CDR3 is 16 residues. CDR1 is SGHAT, CDR2 FQNNGV, per germline. V shed 6 bases, J shed 1 base, and the junction held 7 bases outside the gene matches. In DNA, the CDR3 is TGTGCCAGCAGACTTACCGGGACAGGGAACACCGGGGAGCTGTTTTTT. This gives the protein CASRLTGTGNTGELFF. The whole variable domain, filled in from reference TRBV11-2 and TRBJ2-2, reads EAGVAQSPRYKIIEKRQSVAFWCNPISGHATLYWYQQILGQGPKLLIQFQNNGVVDDSQLPKDRFSAERLKGVDSTLKIQPAKLEDSAVYLCASRLTGTGNTGELFFGEGSRLTVL.

V usage is TRBV14 and J usage is TRBJ1-1; D is perhaps TRBD1 (5 bases). In germline, CDR1 is SGHDN, CDR2 FVKESK. The ends were cut back, 1 base at V and 0 bases at J, with 9 bases in the middle. The CDR3 loop spans 15 amino acids. CDR3 DNA: TGTGCCAGCAGCCAAGGCGGGGCCTTGAACACTGAAGCTTTCTTT. It encodes CASSQGGALNTEAFF.

The V and J genes are TRBV19 and TRBJ2-7, with TRBD1 matching over 9 bases. The CDR3 runs to 17 residues. Germline assignment: CDR1 LNHDA and CDR2 SQIVND (reference sequence). Trimming removed 2 bases from V and 5 bases from J; junction bases left unmatched: 13. The CDR3 loop reads CASSILRLDRGTNEQYF. The CDR3 DNA sequence: TGTGCCAGTAGTATACTACGACTGGACAGGGGTACCAACGAGCAGTACTTC.